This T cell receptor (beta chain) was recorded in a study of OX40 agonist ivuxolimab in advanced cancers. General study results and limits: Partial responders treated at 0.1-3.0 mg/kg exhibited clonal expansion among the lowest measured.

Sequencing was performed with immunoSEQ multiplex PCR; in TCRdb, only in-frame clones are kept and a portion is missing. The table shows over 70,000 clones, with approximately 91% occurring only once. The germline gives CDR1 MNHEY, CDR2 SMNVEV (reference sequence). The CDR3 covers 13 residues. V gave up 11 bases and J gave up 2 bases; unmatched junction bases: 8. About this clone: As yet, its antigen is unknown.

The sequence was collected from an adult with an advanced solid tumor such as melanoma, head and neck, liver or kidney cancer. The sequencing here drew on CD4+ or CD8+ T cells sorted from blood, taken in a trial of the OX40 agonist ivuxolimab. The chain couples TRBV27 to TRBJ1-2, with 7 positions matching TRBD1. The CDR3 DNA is TGTGCCGTTCGAGGGGACAGAAACTATGGCTACACCTTC. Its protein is CAVRGDRNYGYTF.